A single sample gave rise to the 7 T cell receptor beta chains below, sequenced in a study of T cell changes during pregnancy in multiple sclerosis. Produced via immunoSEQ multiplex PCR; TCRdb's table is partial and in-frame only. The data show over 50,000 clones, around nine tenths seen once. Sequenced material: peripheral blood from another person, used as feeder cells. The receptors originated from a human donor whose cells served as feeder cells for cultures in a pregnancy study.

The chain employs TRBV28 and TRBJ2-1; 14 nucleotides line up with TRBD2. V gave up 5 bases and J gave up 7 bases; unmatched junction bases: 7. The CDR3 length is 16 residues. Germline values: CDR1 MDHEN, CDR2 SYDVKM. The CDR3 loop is CASSAPGLAGVNEQFF. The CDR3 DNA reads TGTGCCAGCAGTGCCCCGGGACTAGCGGGAGTAAATGAGCAGTTCTTC.

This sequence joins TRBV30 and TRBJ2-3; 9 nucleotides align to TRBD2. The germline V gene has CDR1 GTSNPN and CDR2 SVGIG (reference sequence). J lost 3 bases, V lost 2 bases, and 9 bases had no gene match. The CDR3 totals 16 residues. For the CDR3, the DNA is TGTGCCTGGAGTATTTGGGCGGGGGGGCGAACAGATACGCAGTATTTT. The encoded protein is CAWSIWAGGRTDTQYF.

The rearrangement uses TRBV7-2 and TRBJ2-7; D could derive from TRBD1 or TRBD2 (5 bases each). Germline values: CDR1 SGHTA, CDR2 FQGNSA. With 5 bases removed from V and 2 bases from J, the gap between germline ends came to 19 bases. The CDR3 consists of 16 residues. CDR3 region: CASSPPRWGPTYEQYF. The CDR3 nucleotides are TGTGCCAGCAGCCCCCCCCGCTGGGGACCGACCTACGAGCAGTACTTC.

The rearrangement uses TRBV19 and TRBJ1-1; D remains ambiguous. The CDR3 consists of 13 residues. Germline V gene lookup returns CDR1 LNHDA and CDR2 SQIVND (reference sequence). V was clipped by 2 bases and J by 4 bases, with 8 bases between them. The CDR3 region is CASSIWEATEAFF. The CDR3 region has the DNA TGTGCCAGTAGTATATGGGAGGCCACTGAAGCTTTCTTT.

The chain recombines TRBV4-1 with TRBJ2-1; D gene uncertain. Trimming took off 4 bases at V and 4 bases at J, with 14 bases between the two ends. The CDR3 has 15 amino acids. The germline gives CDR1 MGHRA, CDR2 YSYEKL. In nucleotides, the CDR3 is TGCGCCAGCAGCCCCGAGATCGGCCAATACAATGAGCAGTTCTTC. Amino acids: CASSPEIGQYNEQFF.

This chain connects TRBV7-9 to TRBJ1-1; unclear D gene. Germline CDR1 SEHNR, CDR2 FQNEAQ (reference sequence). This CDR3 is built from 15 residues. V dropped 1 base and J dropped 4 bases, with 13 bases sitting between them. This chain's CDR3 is CASSLGSLSITEAFF. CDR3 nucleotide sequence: TGTGCCAGCAGCTTAGGGTCCCTAAGTATCACTGAAGCTTTCTTT.

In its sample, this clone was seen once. The CDR3 DNA sequence: TGTGCCAGCAGCCCTCCCGACAGGGTCGGAGAGACCCAGTACTTC. Its protein product is CASSPPDRVGETQYF. The gene calls are TRBV27 and TRBJ2-5; 7 positions agree with TRBD1. CDR1 is MNHEY and CDR2 is SMNVEV in the germline V gene (reference sequence). The J segment lost 4 bases and the V segment lost 6 bases, leaving 11 bases of the junction unmatched. This CDR3 has 15 amino acids.